Listed here are 8 T cell receptor beta chains from one sample, sequenced in a study of blood T cell repertoires in COVID-19. The data were produced by immunoSEQ multiplex PCR, yet TCRdb's version contains in-frame clones alone and is incomplete. The sample includes fewer than 350,000 clones, 75% to 90% of them seen just once. Sequencing was done on a sample of peripheral blood. The source of these receptors is a woman between 25 and 40 years old who had recovered from COVID-19.

This chain connects TRBV28 to TRBJ1-5, with TRBD1 matching over 10 bases. Looked up from germline, CDR1 is MDHEN and CDR2 is SYDVKM. This CDR3 contains 15 residues. The V gene end was trimmed by 3 bases and the J gene end by 7 bases; junction bases not matched to a gene: 6. The CDR3 here is CASSLGQGRSQPQHF. The CDR3 DNA reads TGTGCCAGCAGTTTGGGACAGGGGCGTTCACAGCCCCAGCATTTT. The variable domain in full, with the rest retrieved from reference TRBV28 and TRBJ1-5, is DVKVTQSSRYLVKRTGEKVFLECVQDMDHENMFWYRQDPGLGLRLIYFSYDVKMKEKGDIPEGYSVSREKKERFSLILESASTNQTSMYLCASSLGQGRSQPQHFGDGTRLSIL.

The rearrangement links TRBV24-1 to TRBJ2-7, with 8 positions matching TRBD2. After removal of 8 bases from V and 4 bases from J, the junction contained 6 bases not matched to a gene. CDR3 size: 13 residues. Germline V CDR1 and CDR2: KGHDR, SFDVKD. The CDR3 DNA reads as TGTGCCACCAACAGCGGGAGAGGGTACGAGCAGTACTTC. As protein: CATNSGRGYEQYF.

The chain uses TRBV4-2 and TRBJ1-2, with TRBD1 matching over 9 bases. The trim removed 1 base at V and 4 bases at J, leaving 7 bases unmatched. CDR3 length: 16 residues. Germline V gene lookup returns CDR1 LGHNA and CDR2 YNFKEQ. In DNA, the CDR3 is TGTGCCAGCAGCCAAGGCGGGACAGGGCAAACCTATGGCTACACCTTC. Its translation is CASSQGGTGQTYGYTF.

This chain links TRBV28 with TRBJ2-7, with 9 nucleotides matching TRBD1. CDR3 length equals 15 residues. Germline loops: CDR1 MDHEN, CDR2 SYDVKM. Trimming removed 2 bases from V and 5 bases from J; junction bases left unmatched: 7. CDR3 DNA sequence: TGTGCCAGCAGTTTACCCGGGACAGGGTCCCACGAGCAGTACTTC. Translating gives CASSLPGTGSHEQYF.

CDR3 in amino acids: CASSPGISKNNEQFF. In DNA, the CDR3 is TGTGCCAGCAGTCCCGGGATCTCGAAAAACAATGAGCAGTTCTTC. V and J are TRBV7-3 and TRBJ2-1, with TRBD2 as a possible D gene (5 bases). Trimming stripped 6 bases from V and 5 bases from J, with 17 bases between. Germline CDR1 SGHTA, CDR2 FQGTGA. This CDR3 is built from 15 residues.

This chain connects TRBV10-3 to TRBJ1-5, with D uncertain. Between the trimmed V and J ends, which lost 6 bases and 0 bases, there was a span of 12 bases. This CDR3 region has 15 residues. The V gene's germline CDR1 is ENHRY and CDR2 SYGVKD. The CDR3 sequence: CAIREGLDSNQPQHF. The CDR3, as DNA: TGTGCCATCAGGGAGGGCCTCGATAGCAATCAGCCCCAGCATTTT.

The V and J genes are TRBV6-5 and TRBJ1-5, with 8 bases matching TRBD1. Germline CDR1 MNHEY, CDR2 SVGAGI. The J segment lost 2 bases and the V segment lost 4 bases, leaving 4 bases of the junction unmatched. The CDR3 extends over 15 amino acids. The CDR3 sequence is CASSFGTGGNQPQHF. The CDR3 DNA is TGTGCCAGCAGTTTCGGGACAGGTGGCAATCAGCCCCAGCATTTT.

This chain connects TRBV20-1 to TRBJ2-3; 7 positions match TRBD1. Germline V gene lookup returns CDR1 DFQATT and CDR2 SNEGSKA (reference sequence). The CDR3 spans 13 residues. V gave up 3 bases and J gave up 4 bases; unmatched junction bases: 4. The CDR3 region has the DNA TGCAGTGCTAGTAGACAGGGTTCAGATACGCAGTATTTT. It specifies CSASRQGSDTQYF.